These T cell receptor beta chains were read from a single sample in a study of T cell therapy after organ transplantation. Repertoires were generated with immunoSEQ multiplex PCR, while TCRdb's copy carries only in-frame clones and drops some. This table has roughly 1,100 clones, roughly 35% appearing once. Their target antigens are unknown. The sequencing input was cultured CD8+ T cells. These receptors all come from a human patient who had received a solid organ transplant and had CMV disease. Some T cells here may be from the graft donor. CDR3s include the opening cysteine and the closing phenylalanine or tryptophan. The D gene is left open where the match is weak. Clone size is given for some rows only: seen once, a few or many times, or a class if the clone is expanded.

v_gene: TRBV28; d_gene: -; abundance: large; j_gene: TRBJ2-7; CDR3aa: CASSLFGITLHEQYF; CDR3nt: TGTGCCAGCAGTTTGTTTGGGATCACTCTACACGAGCAGTACTTC
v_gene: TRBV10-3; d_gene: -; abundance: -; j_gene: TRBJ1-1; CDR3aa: CAISHTNTEAFF; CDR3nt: TGTGCCATCAGTCACACGAACACTGAAGCTTTCTTT
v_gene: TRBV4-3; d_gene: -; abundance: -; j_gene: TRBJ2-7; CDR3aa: CASSQEPGPYEQYF; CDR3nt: TGCGCCAGCAGCCAAGAGCCGGGGCCCTACGAGCAGTACTTC
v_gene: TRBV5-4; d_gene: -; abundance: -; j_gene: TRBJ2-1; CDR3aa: CASSQDVGSSYNEQFF; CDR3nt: TGCGCCAGCAGCCAAGATGTGGGGAGCTCCTACAATGAGCAGTTCTTC
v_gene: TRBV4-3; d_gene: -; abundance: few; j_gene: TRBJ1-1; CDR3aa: CASSQVGDLNTEAFF; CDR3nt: TGCGCCAGCAGCCAAGTGGGGGACCTGAACACTGAAGCTTTCTTT
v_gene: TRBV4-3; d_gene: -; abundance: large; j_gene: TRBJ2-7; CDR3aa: CASSQDASETYEQYF; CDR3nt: TGCGCCAGCAGCCAAGATGCCAGTGAGACCTACGAGCAGTACTTC
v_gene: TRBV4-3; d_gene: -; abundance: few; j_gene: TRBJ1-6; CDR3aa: CASSQTGDTNSPLHF; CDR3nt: TGCGCCAGCAGCCAAACGGGGGACACCAATTCACCCCTCCACTTT
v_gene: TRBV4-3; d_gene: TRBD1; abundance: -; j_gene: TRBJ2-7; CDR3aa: CASSQGEGQGYEQYF; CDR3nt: TGCGCCAGCAGCCAGGGCGAGGGACAGGGTTACGAGCAGTACTTC
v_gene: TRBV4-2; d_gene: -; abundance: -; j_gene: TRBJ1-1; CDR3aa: CASSLADGEAFF; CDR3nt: TGTGCCAGCAGCCTCGCCGATGGTGAAGCTTTCTTT
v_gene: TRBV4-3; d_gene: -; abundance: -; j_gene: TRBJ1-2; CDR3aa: CASSQELQTNYGYTF; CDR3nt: TGCGCCAGCAGCCAAGAACTCCAGACTAACTATGGCTACACCTTC
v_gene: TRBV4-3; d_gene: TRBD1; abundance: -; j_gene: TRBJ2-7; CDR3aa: CASSQTWDSSEQYF; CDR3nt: TGCGCCAGCAGCCAAACCTGGGACAGCTCCGAGCAGTACTTC
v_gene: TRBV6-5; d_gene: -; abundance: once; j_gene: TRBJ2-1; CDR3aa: CASSYGPGLSYNEQFF; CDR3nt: TGTGCCAGCAGTTACGGGCCAGGACTCTCCTACAATGAGCAGTTCTTC
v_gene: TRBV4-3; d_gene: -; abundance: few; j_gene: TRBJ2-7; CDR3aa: CASSQELEREQYF; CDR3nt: TGCGCCAGCAGCCAAGAACTAGAACGCGAGCAGTACTTC
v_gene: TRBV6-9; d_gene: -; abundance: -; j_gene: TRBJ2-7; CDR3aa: CASSYDTRPEQYF; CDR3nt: TGTGCCAGCAGTTACGATACACGTCCCGAGCAGTACTTC
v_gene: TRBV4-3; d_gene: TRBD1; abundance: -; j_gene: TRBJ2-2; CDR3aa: CASSQGTGVTGELFF; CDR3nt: TGCGCCAGCAGCCAGGGGACAGGGGTTACCGGGGAGCTGTTTTTT
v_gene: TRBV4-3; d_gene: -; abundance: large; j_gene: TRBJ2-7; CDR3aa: CASSQELEYEQYF; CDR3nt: TGCGCCAGCAGCCAGGAACTGGAGTACGAGCAGTACTTC
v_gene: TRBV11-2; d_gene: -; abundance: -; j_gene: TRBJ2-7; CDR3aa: CASSLVPVNYEQYF; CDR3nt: TGTGCCAGCAGCTTAGTGCCAGTTAACTACGAGCAGTACTTC
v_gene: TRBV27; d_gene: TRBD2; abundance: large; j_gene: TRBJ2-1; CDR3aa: CASSLLAGEYNEQFF; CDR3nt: TGTGCCAGCAGTTTATTAGCGGGGGAGTACAATGAGCAGTTCTTC
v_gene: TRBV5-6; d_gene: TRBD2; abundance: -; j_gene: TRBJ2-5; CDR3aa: CASSLTSGSVETQYF; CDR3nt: TGTGCCAGCAGTCTGACTAGCGGGTCTGTGGAGACCCAGTACTTC
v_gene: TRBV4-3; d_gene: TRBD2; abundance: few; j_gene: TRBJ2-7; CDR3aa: CASSQDSLGRHGEQYF; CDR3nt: TGCGCCAGCAGCCAAGACTCCCTCGGGAGGCATGGCGAGCAGTACTTC
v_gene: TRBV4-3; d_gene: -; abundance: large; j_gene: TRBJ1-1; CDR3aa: CASSQEAETEAFF; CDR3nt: TGCGCCAGCAGCCAAGAAGCCGAGACTGAAGCTTTCTTT
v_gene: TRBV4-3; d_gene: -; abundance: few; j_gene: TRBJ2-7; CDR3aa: CASSHSSLSNEQYF; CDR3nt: TGCGCCAGCAGCCATTCTAGCCTGAGCAACGAGCAGTACTTC
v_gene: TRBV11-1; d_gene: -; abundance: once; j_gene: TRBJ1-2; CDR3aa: CASSLVPDGYGYTF; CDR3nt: TGTGCCAGCAGCTTAGTTCCGGACGGCTATGGCTACACCTTC
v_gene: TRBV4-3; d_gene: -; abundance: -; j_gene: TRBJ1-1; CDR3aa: CASSQDLIGVPTEAFF; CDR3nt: TGCGCCAGCAGCCAAGATCTGATAGGGGTCCCCACTGAAGCTTTCTTT
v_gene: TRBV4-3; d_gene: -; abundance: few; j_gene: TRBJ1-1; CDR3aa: CASSQEWGYGQLNTEAFF; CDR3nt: TGCGCCAGCAGCCAAGAATGGGGTTATGGACAGTTGAACACTGAAGCTTTCTTT
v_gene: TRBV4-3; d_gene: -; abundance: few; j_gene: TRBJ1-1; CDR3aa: CASSQELSREAFF; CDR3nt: TGCGCCAGCAGCCAAGAACTAAGCAGAGAAGCTTTCTTT
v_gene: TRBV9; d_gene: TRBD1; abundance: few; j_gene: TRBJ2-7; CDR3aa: CASSPGQDNEQYF; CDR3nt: TGTGCCAGCAGCCCCGGACAGGACAACGAGCAGTACTTC
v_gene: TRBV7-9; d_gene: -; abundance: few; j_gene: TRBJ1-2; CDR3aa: CASRQGGYTF; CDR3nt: TGTGCCAGCAGGCAGGGTGGCTACACCTTC
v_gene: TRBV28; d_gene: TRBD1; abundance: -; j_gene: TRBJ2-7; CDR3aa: CASSRDSSYEQYF; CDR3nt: TGTGCCAGCAGTCGGGACAGCTCCTACGAGCAGTACTTC
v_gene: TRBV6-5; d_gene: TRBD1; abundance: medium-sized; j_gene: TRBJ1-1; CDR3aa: CASSWTGLNTEAFF; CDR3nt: TGTGCCAGCAGTTGGACAGGGCTGAACACTGAAGCTTTCTTT
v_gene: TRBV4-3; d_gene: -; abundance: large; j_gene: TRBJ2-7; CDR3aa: CASSQERDYEQYF; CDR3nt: TGCGCCAGCAGCCAAGAACGGGACTACGAGCAGTACTTC
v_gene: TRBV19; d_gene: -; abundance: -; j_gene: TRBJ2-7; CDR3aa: CASSILPSYEQYF; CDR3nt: TGTGCCAGTAGTATTCTGCCCAGCTACGAGCAGTACTTC
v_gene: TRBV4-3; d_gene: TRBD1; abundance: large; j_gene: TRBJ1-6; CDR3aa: CASSPQGDYNSPLHF; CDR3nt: TGCGCCAGCAGCCCCCAGGGGGACTATAATTCACCCCTCCACTTT
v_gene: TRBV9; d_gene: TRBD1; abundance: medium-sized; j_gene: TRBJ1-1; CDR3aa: CASSAGQDTEAFF; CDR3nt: TGTGCCAGCAGCGCCGGACAGGACACTGAAGCTTTCTTT
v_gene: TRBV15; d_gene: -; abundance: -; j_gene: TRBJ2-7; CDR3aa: CATSQDSSYEQYF; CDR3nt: TGTGCCACCAGTCAGGATAGCTCCTACGAGCAGTACTTC
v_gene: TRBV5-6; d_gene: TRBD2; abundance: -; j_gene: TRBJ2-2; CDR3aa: CASSRTRNTGELFF; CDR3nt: TGTGCCAGCAGCCGGACTAGGAACACCGGGGAGCTGTTTTTT
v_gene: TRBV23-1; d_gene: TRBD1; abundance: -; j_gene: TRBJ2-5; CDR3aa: CASSHSDRGDQETQYF; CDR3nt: TGCGCCAGCAGTCATTCCGACAGGGGAGACCAAGAGACCCAGTACTTC
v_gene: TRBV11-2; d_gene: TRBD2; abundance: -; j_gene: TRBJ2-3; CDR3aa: CASSLDRGVPDTQYF; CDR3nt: TGTGCCAGCAGCTTAGATCGGGGGGTCCCCGATACGCAGTATTTT